The T cell receptor beta chain under discussion was sequenced for a study of shared clonotypes between healthy human individuals. In the study overall: Three plates were used per donor for CD4 naive, three for CD4 memory, two for CD8 naive and one for CD8 memory.

Profiled with immunoSEQ multiplex PCR; TCRdb holds only in-frame clones, not every one. The sample contains hundreds of thousands of clones, approximately 74% of which appear only once. A word on this clone: Other nucleotide sequences in the sample specify the same CDR3.

CDR1 is SEHNR, CDR2 FQNEAQ, per germline (reference sequence). The CDR3 totals 14 residues. V was cut by 1 base and J by 2 bases, with 8 bases left in between. Sequencing was carried out using memory CD4+ T cells sorted from blood. As to subset: CD45RA-negative fraction. The sequence was collected from a woman under 40 in good health. V usage is TRBV7-9 and J usage is TRBJ1-2; D remains unclear. CDR3 amino acids: CASSLGGLNYGYTF. CDR3 sequence (DNA): TGTGCCAGCAGCTTAGGGGGATTAAACTATGGCTACACCTTC.